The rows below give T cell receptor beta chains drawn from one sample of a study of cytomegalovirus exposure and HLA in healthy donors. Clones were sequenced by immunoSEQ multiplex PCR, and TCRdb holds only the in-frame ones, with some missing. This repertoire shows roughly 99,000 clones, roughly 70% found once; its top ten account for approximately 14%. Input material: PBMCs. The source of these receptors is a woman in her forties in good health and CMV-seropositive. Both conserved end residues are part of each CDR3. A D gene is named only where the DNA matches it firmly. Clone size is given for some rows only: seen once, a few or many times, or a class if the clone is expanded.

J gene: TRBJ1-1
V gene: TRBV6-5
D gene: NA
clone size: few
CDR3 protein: CASSYSSSGGDTEAFF
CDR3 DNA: TGTGCCAGCAGTTACTCTTCTTCCGGGGGGGACACTGAAGCTTTCTTT

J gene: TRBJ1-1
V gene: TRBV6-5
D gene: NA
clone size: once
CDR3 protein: CASSPSSGWDTEAFF
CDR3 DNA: TGTGCCAGCAGTCCCTCGTCGGGGTGGGACACTGAAGCTTTCTTT

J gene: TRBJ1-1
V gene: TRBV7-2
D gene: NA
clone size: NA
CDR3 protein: CASSLNFRGQTFF
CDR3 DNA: TGTGCCAGCAGCTTAAATTTCAGGGGTCAGACTTTCTTT

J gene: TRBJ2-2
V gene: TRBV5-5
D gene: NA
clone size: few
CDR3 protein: CASSLTGAFTGELFF
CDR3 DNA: TGTGCCAGCAGCTTGACTGGGGCTTTCACCGGGGAGCTGTTTTTT

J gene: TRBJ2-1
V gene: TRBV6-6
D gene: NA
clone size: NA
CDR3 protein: CASSKGSSYNEQFF
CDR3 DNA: TGTGCCAGCAGCAAAGGGAGCTCCTACAATGAGCAGTTCTTC

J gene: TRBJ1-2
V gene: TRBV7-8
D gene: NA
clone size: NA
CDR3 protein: CASSLGGTPNYGYTF
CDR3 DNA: TGTGCCAGCAGCTTAGGGGGGACACCGAACTATGGCTACACCTTC

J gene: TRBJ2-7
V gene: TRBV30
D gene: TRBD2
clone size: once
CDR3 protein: CAWSAPGLVIYEQYF
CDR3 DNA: TGTGCCTGGAGTGCTCCGGGACTAGTAATCTACGAGCAGTACTTC

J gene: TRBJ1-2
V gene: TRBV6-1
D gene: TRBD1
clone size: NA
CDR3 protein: CASSQRQGGGYTF
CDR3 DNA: TGTGCCAGCAGCCAAAGACAGGGGGGAGGCTACACCTTC

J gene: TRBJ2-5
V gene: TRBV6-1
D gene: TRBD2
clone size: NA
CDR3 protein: CASSESIGRAQETQYF
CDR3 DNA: TGTGCCAGCAGTGAATCTATAGGGAGGGCGCAAGAGACCCAGTACTTC

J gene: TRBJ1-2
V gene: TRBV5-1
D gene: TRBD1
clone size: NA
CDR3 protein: CASSPRTGSYGYTF
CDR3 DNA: TGCGCCAGCAGCCCACGGACAGGAAGTTATGGCTACACCTTC

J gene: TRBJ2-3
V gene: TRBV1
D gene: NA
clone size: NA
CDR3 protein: CTSGVQRGSTDTQYF
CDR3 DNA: TGCACCAGCGGAGTACAGCGGGGAAGCACAGATACGCAGTATTTT

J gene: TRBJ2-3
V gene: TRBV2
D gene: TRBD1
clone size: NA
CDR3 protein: CASRGQGTDTQYF
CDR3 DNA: TGTGCCAGCAGAGGACAGGGCACAGATACGCAGTATTTT

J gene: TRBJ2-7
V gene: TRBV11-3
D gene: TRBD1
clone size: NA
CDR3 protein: CAGDRVCHEQYF
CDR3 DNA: TGTGCCGGGGACAGGGTTTGCCACGAGCAGTACTTC

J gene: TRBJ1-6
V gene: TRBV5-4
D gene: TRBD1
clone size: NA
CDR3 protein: CASSFGQGSSPLHF
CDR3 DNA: TGTGCCAGCAGCTTCGGACAGGGCAGCTCACCCCTCCACTTT

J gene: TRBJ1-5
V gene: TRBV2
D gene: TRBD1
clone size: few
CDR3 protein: CASSFYRTGLGNQPQHF
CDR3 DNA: TGTGCCAGCAGCTTTTACCGGACAGGTCTGGGCAATCAGCCCCAGCATTTT

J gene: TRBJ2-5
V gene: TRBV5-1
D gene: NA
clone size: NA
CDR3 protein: CASSFPQGTQYF
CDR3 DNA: TGCGCCAGCAGCTTCCCTCAGGGAACCCAGTACTTC

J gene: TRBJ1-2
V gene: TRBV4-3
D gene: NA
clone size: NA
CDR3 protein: CASSQDGGSGYTF
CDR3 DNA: TGCGCCAGCAGCCAAGATGGAGGATCTGGCTACACCTTC

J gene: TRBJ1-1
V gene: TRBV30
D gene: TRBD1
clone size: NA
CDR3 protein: CAWGTGRLPEAFF
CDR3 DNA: TGTGCCTGGGGGACAGGGCGGCTTCCGGAAGCTTTCTTT

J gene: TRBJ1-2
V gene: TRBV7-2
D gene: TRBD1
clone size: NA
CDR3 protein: CASSPGTGGVYGYTF
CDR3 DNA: TGTGCCAGCAGCCCAGGGACAGGGGGCGTCTATGGCTACACCTTC

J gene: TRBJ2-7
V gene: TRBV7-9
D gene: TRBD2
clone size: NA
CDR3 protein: CASSFSGGNEQYF
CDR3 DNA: TGTGCCAGCAGCTTTAGCGGGGGCAACGAGCAGTACTTC

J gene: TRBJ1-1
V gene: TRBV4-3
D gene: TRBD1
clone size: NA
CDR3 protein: CASSQDWDRNTEAFF
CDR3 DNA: TGCGCCAGCAGCCAAGATTGGGACAGGAACACTGAAGCTTTCTTT

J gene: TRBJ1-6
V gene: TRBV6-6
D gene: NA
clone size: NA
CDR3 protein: CASSFPGRRGDSPLHF
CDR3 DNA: TGTGCCAGCAGTTTTCCTGGCAGGAGGGGAGATTCACCCCTCCACTTT

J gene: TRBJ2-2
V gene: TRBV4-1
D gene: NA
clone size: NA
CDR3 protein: CASSQVAGGGDTGELFF
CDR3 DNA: TGCGCCAGCAGCCAAGTAGCTGGGGGGGGCGACACCGGGGAGCTGTTTTTT

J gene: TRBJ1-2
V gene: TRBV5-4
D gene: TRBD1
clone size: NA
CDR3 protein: CASRRTGNYGYTF
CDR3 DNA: TGTGCCAGCAGGCGGACAGGGAACTATGGCTACACCTTC

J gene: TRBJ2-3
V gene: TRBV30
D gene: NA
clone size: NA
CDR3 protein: CAFQADTQYF
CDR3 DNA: TGTGCCTTCCAGGCAGATACGCAGTATTTT

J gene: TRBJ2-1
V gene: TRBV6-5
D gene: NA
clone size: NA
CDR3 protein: CASSYSSREDNEQFF
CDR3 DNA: TGTGCCAGCAGTTACTCGTCCAGGGAAGACAATGAGCAGTTCTTC

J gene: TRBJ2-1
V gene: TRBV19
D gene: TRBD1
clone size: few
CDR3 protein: CASSISGQEYNEQFF
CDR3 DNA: TGTGCCAGTAGTATATCGGGACAGGAATACAATGAGCAGTTCTTC

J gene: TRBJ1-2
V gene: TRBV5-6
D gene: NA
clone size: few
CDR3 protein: CASSLGQQGRSGYTF
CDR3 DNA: TGTGCCAGCAGCTTGGGACAACAGGGAAGGAGTGGCTACACCTTC

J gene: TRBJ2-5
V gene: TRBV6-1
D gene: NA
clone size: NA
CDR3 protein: CASSSWGGRRETQYF
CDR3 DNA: TGTGCCAGCAGTTCCTGGGGGGGCAGGAGGGAGACCCAGTACTTC

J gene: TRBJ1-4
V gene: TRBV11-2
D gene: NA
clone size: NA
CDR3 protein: CASSLVKGRGEKLFF
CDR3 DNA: TGTGCCAGCAGCCTAGTTAAAGGGAGAGGTGAAAAACTGTTTTTT

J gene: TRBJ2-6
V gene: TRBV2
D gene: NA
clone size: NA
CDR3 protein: CASSEGTASGANVLTF
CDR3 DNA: TGTGCCAGCAGTGAAGGGACAGCCTCTGGGGCCAACGTCCTGACTTTC

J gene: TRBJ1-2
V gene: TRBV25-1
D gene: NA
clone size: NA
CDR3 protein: CASSKLSGWDGYTF
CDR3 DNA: TGTGCCAGCAGTAAGCTGTCAGGGTGGGATGGCTACACCTTC

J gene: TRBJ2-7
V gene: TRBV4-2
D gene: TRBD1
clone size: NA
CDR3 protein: CASSQGQGSEEQYF
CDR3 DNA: TGTGCCAGCAGCCAAGGACAGGGTTCAGAGGAGCAGTACTTC

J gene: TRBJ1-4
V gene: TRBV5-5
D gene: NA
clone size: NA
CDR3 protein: CASSPNLGREKLFF
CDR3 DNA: TGTGCCAGCAGCCCCAACTTGGGGCGGGAAAAACTGTTTTTT

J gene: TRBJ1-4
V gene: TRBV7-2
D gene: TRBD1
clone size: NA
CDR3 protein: CASSRKLSPGTGDGEKLFF
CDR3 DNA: TGTGCCAGCAGCCGCAAATTATCCCCCGGGACAGGGGATGGTGAAAAACTGTTTTTT

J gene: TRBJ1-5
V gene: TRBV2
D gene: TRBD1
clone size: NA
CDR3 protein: CASRRQGGSPQHF
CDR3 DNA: TGTGCCAGCAGGCGACAGGGGGGATCGCCCCAGCATTTT

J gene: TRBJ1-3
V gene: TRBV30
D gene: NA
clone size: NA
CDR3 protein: CAWSVPGGPTTWNTIYF
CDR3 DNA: TGTGCCTGGAGTGTTCCGGGGGGACCGACTACGTGGAACACCATATATTTT

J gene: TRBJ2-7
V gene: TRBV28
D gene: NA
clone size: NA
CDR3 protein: CASSSSYEQYF
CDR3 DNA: TGTGCCAGCTCGAGCTCCTACGAGCAGTACTTC

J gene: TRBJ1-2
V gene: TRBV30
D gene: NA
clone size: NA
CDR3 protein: CAWSVHGSHYGYTF
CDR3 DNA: TGTGCCTGGAGTGTACACGGGTCCCACTATGGCTACACCTTC

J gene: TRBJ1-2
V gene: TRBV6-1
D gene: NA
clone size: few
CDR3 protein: CASRDGDNLNYGYTF
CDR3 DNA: TGTGCCAGCAGGGACGGGGACAACTTAAACTATGGCTACACCTTC

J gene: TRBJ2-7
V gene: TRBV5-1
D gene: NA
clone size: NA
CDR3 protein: CASRETGNSYEQYF
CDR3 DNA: TGCGCCAGCAGGGAGACCGGGAACTCCTACGAGCAGTACTTC

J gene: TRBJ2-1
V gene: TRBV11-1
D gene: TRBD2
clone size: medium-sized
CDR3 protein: CASSIGGTSGNEQFF
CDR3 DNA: TGTGCCAGCAGCATCGGCGGGACTAGCGGAAATGAGCAGTTCTTC